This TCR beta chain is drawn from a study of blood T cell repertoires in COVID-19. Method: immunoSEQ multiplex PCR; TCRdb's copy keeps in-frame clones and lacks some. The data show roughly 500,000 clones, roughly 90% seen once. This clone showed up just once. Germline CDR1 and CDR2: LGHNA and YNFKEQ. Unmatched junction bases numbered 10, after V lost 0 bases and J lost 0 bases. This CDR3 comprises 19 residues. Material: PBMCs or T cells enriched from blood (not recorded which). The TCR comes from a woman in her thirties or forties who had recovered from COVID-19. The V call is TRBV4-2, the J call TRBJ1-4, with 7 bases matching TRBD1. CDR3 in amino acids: CASSQDPSRGSATNEKLFF. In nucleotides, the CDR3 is TGTGCCAGCAGCCAAGATCCAAGCAGGGGGTCTGCAACTAATGAAAAACTGTTTTTT.